The 30 T cell receptor beta chains below all came from one sample that was sequenced in a study of PD-L1 blockade in urothelial cancer. Time point given: pretreatment peripheral blood. Assay: immunoSEQ multiplex PCR; the TCRdb copy retains only in-frame clones and omits some. The sample has 84,000 or so clones; more than 70% are singletons. This specimen was PBMCs, taken around atezolizumab (anti-PD-L1) treatment. The receptors come from a man in his fifties or sixties with urothelial cancer.

This chain links TRBV30 with TRBJ2-5; 7 positions match TRBD2. Germline values: CDR1 GTSNPN, CDR2 SVGIG (reference sequence). V was clipped by 2 bases and J by 5 bases; unmatched bases: 5. This CDR3 region has 13 residues. The CDR3 here is CAWSRTSRETQYF. DNA for the CDR3: TGTGCCTGGAGTCGGACTAGTCGGGAGACCCAGTACTTC.

The chain uses TRBV13 and TRBJ2-7; no reliable D call. This CDR3 comprises 13 residues. Trimming shortened V by 1 base and J by 1 base, and 5 bases separated the two germline ends. Germline V CDR1 and CDR2: PRHDT, FYEKMQ (reference sequence). CDR3 sequence: CASSLARSYEQYF. The CDR3 DNA is TGTGCCAGCAGCTTAGCCAGGTCCTACGAGCAGTACTTC.

V usage is TRBV10-1 and J usage is TRBJ2-2; TRBD2 matches 13 bases. CDR3 size: 15 residues. Germline values: CDR1 WNHNN, CDR2 SYGVQD (reference sequence). V lost 6 bases and J lost 7; bases outside the gene matches: 5. The CDR3 DNA is TGCGCCAGCAGCCGGACTAGCGGGAGTGACGGGGAGCTGTTTTTT. Its protein is CASSRTSGSDGELFF.

The V and J genes are TRBV5-6 and TRBJ1-4; D perhaps matches TRBD1 (6 bases). This CDR3 has 17 amino acids. Trimming stripped 0 bases from V and 5 bases from J, with 17 bases between. Looked up from germline, CDR1 is SGHDT and CDR2 is YYEEEE. CDR3 region: CASSLGTGNGVNEKLFF. The CDR3 bases are TGTGCCAGCAGCTTGGGTACAGGGAACGGGGTGAATGAAAAACTGTTTTTT.

This clone was detected a few times. The chain has TRBV27 and TRBJ2-7, with a tentative D call TRBD2 (6 bases). V lost 5 bases and J 0 bases, leaving 11 bases between the germline ends. Germline CDR1 is MNHEY and CDR2 is SMNVEV (reference sequence). The CDR3 sequence is 14 residues long. CDR3 sequence: CASSPRESSYEQYF. CDR3 coding DNA: TGTGCCAGCAGTCCCCGGGAGAGCTCCTACGAGCAGTACTTC.

This clone was picked up many times. The chain recombines TRBV4-1 with TRBJ1-2; 8 bases match TRBD1. V lost 1 base, J lost 2 bases, and 3 bases stayed unmatched. The germline V gene has CDR1 MGHRA and CDR2 YSYEKL. This CDR3 contains 15 residues. CDR3 region: CASSQGDRMNYGYTF. CDR3 in DNA: TGCGCCAGCAGCCAAGGGGACAGGATGAACTATGGCTACACCTTC.

The rearrangement links TRBV19 to TRBJ1-5; 9 bases map to TRBD1. From germline, CDR1 is LNHDA and CDR2 SQIVND (reference sequence). The J segment lost 1 base and the V segment lost 4 bases, leaving 5 bases of the junction unmatched. This CDR3 contains 16 residues. In nucleotides, the CDR3 is TGTGCCAGTAGTAAGAACAGGGGGCAGAGCAATCAGCCCCAGCATTTT. This sequence encodes CASSKNRGQSNQPQHF.

The chain has TRBV4-3 and TRBJ1-2; 7 bases are a match to TRBD1. With V trimmed by 0 bases and J by 2 bases, 9 bases remained unmatched. This CDR3 contains 17 residues. CDR1 LGHNA and CDR2 YSLEER come from the germline V gene. This CDR3 reads CASSQDGIRGQNYGYTF. CDR3 DNA sequence: TGCGCCAGCAGCCAAGATGGGATCCGGGGACAGAACTATGGCTACACCTTC.

The rearrangement uses TRBV2 and TRBJ1-3, with TRBD1 matching over 9 bases. The CDR3 has 15 residues. Germline CDR1 SNHLY, CDR2 FYNNEI. With V trimmed by 6 bases and J by 7 bases, 10 bases remained unmatched. The CDR3 DNA reads as TGTGCCAGCAGGACCGGGACAGGGAATGGTAACACCATATATTTT. Protein sequence: CASRTGTGNGNTIYF.

The chain joins TRBV11-2 to TRBJ2-7; TRBD2 aligns across 9 bases. Germline loops: CDR1 SGHAT, CDR2 FQNNGV. CDR3 size: 15 residues. J gave up 2 bases and V 0 bases, and 2 bases lay outside the gene matches. The CDR3 region has the DNA TGTGCCAGCAGCTTAGAGGGACTAGCACCCTACGAGCAGTACTTC. Residues: CASSLEGLAPYEQYF.

The genes are TRBV29-1 and TRBJ2-2, with a possible D match to TRBD2 (6 bases). Germline values: CDR1 SQVTM, CDR2 ANQGSEA. With 3 bases removed from V and 5 bases from J, the gap between germline ends came to 10 bases. The CDR3 totals 13 residues. The CDR3 protein is CSVDGGWTGELFF. Here the CDR3 DNA reads TGCAGCGTTGATGGGGGGTGGACCGGGGAGCTGTTTTTT.

The CDR3 DNA reads TGTGCCAGCAGACTTCGGGGTACAGATACGCAGTATTTT. Protein sequence: CASRLRGTDTQYF. V and J are TRBV7-3 and TRBJ2-3; perhaps TRBD2 as D (5 bases). The CDR3 runs to 13 residues. Germline CDR1 SGHTA, CDR2 FQGTGA. Trimming stripped 6 bases from V and 3 bases from J, with 10 bases between.

The V gene is TRBV19, the J gene TRBJ1-2; possibly TRBD1 for D (5 bases). Looked up from germline, CDR1 is LNHDA and CDR2 is SQIVND (reference sequence). The CDR3 runs to 13 residues. V shed 5 bases and J shed 4 bases, with 11 bases lying between them. The CDR3, as DNA: TGTGCCAGTAGTTCTTACAGGACCTATGGCTACACCTTC. Encoded protein: CASSSYRTYGYTF.

This clone was picked up one time. The chain combines TRBV9 with TRBJ2-7; possible D gene TRBD1, 6 bases. This CDR3 is built from 16 residues. Trimming took off 3 bases at V and 3 bases at J, with 19 bases between the two ends. Germline-derived CDR1 and CDR2 are SGDLS and YYNGEE. CDR3 in DNA: TGTGCCAGCAGCGCACGTACCGGACAGAGGGACTACGAGCAGTACTTC. It translates to CASSARTGQRDYEQYF.

In its sample, this clone was seen once. V and J are TRBV15 and TRBJ1-2; the D gene is possibly TRBD1 (5 bases). This CDR3 spans 13 amino acids. Germline assignment: CDR1 LNHNV and CDR2 YYDKDF (reference sequence). Trimming shortened V by 2 bases and J by 7 bases, and 11 bases separated the two germline ends. CDR3 DNA sequence: TGTGCCACCAGCAGACCAGGGCGGCCTGGCTACACCTTC. Amino acids: CATSRPGRPGYTF.

J is TRBJ2-7 and V is TRBV30; possible D gene TRBD1, 6 bases. The CDR3 loop spans 13 amino acids. Germline CDR1 reads GTSNPN; CDR2 reads SVGIG (reference sequence). Trimming pared 7 bases from V and 2 bases from J, leaving 15 bases between. The CDR3 reads CALRQEDTYEQYF. The CDR3 DNA reads as TGTGCCTTGCGACAGGAGGACACCTACGAGCAGTACTTC.

This chain joins TRBV7-2 and TRBJ2-2; no clear D gene. Trimming shortened V by 6 bases and J by 7 bases, and 15 bases separated the two germline ends. This CDR3 is built from 14 residues. In germline, CDR1 is SGHTA, CDR2 FQGNSA. Written as DNA, the CDR3 is TGTGCCAGCAGGCCCACATTCCGCATCGGGGAGCTGTTTTTT. Its translation is CASRPTFRIGELFF.

This clone has only one observation. The chain carries TRBV7-2 and TRBJ2-7, with 7 bases matching TRBD2. The trim removed 1 base at V and 7 bases at J, leaving 13 bases unmatched. The germline gives CDR1 SGHTA, CDR2 FQGNSA. There are 16 residues in the CDR3. CDR3 coding DNA: TGTGCCAGCAGCTTAGGACTAGCATCTGCCCGCTGGGAGCAGTACTTC. Amino acid sequence: CASSLGLASARWEQYF.

V and J are TRBV5-1 and TRBJ2-5; 7 bases map to TRBD2. CDR3 length: 15 amino acids. Germline CDR1 SGHRS, CDR2 YFSETQ. V was pared by 0 bases and J by 1 base, with 3 bases of the junction left unmatched. CDR3 DNA sequence: TGCGCCAGCAGCTTGGCGGCTAGCGGCCAAGAGACCCAGTACTTC. Protein: CASSLAASGQETQYF.

This clone was seen only once. This chain joins TRBV19 and TRBJ1-4; the match to TRBD1 covers 8 bases. CDR3 size: 16 residues. Germline trimming cut 3 bases from V and 5 bases from J; bases unmatched to any gene: 8. In germline, CDR1 is LNHDA, CDR2 SQIVND (reference sequence). CDR3: CASSMRTGPFNEKLFF. CDR3 nucleotides: TGTGCCAGTAGTATGAGGACAGGGCCATTCAATGAAAAACTGTTTTTT.

This clone was counted a single time. The gene calls are TRBV6-5 and TRBJ1-4, with D uncertain. CDR1 and CDR2 (germline): MNHEY, SVGAGI. The CDR3 length is 16 residues. Trimming removed 0 bases at V and 8 bases at J, with 16 bases between. The CDR3 spells CASSYSRIQAREKLFF. The CDR3 DNA is TGTGCCAGCAGTTACTCACGGATACAAGCCAGGGAAAAACTGTTTTTT.

For the CDR3, the DNA is TGTGCCAGCAGCGTACGGGGGATCGCAGATACGCAGTATTTT. This gives the protein CASSVRGIADTQYF. The chain combines TRBV9 with TRBJ2-3; perhaps TRBD2 as D (6 bases). Trimming took 1 base from V and 4 from J, leaving 10 bases between them. Germline V gives CDR1 SGDLS, CDR2 YYNGEE. The CDR3 runs 14 residues.

This rearrangement joins TRBV6-6 to TRBJ2-7; possible D gene TRBD1, 6 bases. V was pared by 2 bases and J by 0 bases, with 8 bases between. CDR1 MNHNY and CDR2 SVGAGI come from the germline V gene (reference sequence). The CDR3 is 14 residues long. CDR3 loop: CASSYDRFSYEQYF. CDR3 bases: TGTGCCAGCAGTTACGACAGGTTCTCCTACGAGCAGTACTTC.

This rearrangement joins TRBV6-5 to TRBJ1-2; 7 positions match TRBD1. Germline trimming cut 2 bases from V and 4 bases from J; bases unmatched to any gene: 1. The CDR3 has 13 residues. CDR1 is MNHEY and CDR2 is SVGAGI in the germline V gene. The CDR3 coding sequence is TGTGCCAGCAGTTACGGACAGGTCTATGGCTACACCTTC. Protein product: CASSYGQVYGYTF.

The chain carries TRBV6-1 and TRBJ1-5; D is perhaps TRBD1 (6 bases). There are 17 residues in the CDR3. CDR1 and CDR2 from the germline V gene are MNHNS and SASEGT. Trimming removed 4 bases from V and 0 bases from J, with 16 bases in between. CDR3 residues: CASSADRIKGSNQPQHF. The CDR3 DNA reads as TGTGCCAGCAGTGCAGACAGGATCAAGGGTAGCAATCAGCCCCAGCATTTT.

V usage is TRBV6-1 and J usage is TRBJ1-3; TRBD1 is a possible D gene (5 bases). CDR1 is MNHNS and CDR2 is SASEGT in the germline V gene. This CDR3 has 15 residues. V was clipped by 7 bases and J by 7 bases, with 20 bases between them. CDR3: CASKESPGLGNTIYF. CDR3 in DNA: TGTGCCAGCAAAGAAAGCCCGGGACTAGGCAACACCATATATTTT.

This rearrangement joins TRBV19 to TRBJ1-1; no clear D. Looked up from germline, CDR1 is LNHDA and CDR2 is SQIVND (reference sequence). This CDR3 comprises 16 residues. Trimming took 6 bases from V and 0 from J, leaving 17 bases between them. The CDR3 DNA sequence: TGTGCCAGTAGACGAGGACTTTTACACATGAACACTGAAGCTTTCTTT. Protein: CASRRGLLHMNTEAFF.

The V and J genes are TRBV5-1 and TRBJ1-4; D is undetermined. Between the trimmed V and J ends, which lost 2 bases and 0 bases, there was a span of 11 bases. The CDR3 is 16 residues long. The germline V gene has CDR1 SGHRS and CDR2 YFSETQ. The chain's CDR3 is CASSFDITATNEKLFF. The CDR3 nucleotides are TGCGCCAGCAGCTTTGACATTACAGCAACTAATGAAAAACTGTTTTTT.

This chain connects TRBV28 to TRBJ2-1; TRBD2 agrees at 9 bases. The CDR3 spans 17 residues. From germline, CDR1 is MDHEN and CDR2 SYDVKM. J lost 2 bases, V lost 6 bases, and 11 bases had no gene match. CDR3 protein: CASRTPSGRPPYNEQFF. CDR3 DNA sequence: TGTGCCAGCAGAACACCCAGCGGGAGGCCTCCCTACAATGAGCAGTTCTTC.

This chain links TRBV7-8 with TRBJ1-2, with 8 bases aligning to TRBD1. Germline trimming cut 2 bases from V and 9 bases from J; bases unmatched to any gene: 11. The CDR3 is 15 residues long. Germline V gene data show CDR1 as SGHVS and CDR2 as FQNEAQ. CDR3 coding DNA: TGTGCCAGCAGCTTATGGGACAGGACCTCTAGTAGCTACACCTTC. Encoded protein: CASSLWDRTSSSYTF.